A single TCR beta chain is shown here with its context. The data originate from a study of blood T cell repertoires in COVID-19. Study at large: Samples taken during acute and convalescent COVID-19 were collected in the United States, Italy and Spain. PBMCs, B-cell-depleted T cells, or T cells were the source of the cDNA or gDNA that made up the material.

In Seattle, patients joined the study during active infection and were tracked longitudinally. This table comes from immunoSEQ multiplex PCR, and its TCRdb copy is limited to in-frame clones, with some not included. Of 400,000 or so clones in the sample, roughly 90% were seen once. The ends lost 2 bases at V and 1 base at J; junction bases unmatched: 2. The CDR3 is made up of 15 amino acids. Germline values: CDR1 SGDLS, CDR2 YYNGEE. The sequencing input was peripheral blood. The rearrangement links TRBV9 to TRBJ2-2; 7 nucleotides match TRBD2. This clonotype was sampled from a man aged 18 to 30 with COVID-19, enrolled during active disease. In nucleotides, the CDR3 is TGTGCCAGCAGCGTGACTAGCCAGAACACCGGGGAGCTGTTTTTT. This sequence encodes CASSVTSQNTGELFF.